This T cell receptor beta chain was captured in a study of cytomegalovirus exposure and HLA in healthy donors. To note about this clone: What it recognizes is unknown.

Findings and caveats of the study: It was in a later analysis that TCR association rates were seen to vary by HLA locus, highest for DRB1 and lowest for HLA-C. Later genetic work tied a missense DCLRE1C variant to beta-chain V and J trimming.

With 4 bases clipped from V and 12 bases from J, the junction kept 14 bases outside the gene matches. CDR3 length equals 15 residues. Germline CDR1 SGHAT, CDR2 FQNNGV. Researchers ran the PCR with 60 Vbeta and 13 Jbeta primers. Assay: immunoSEQ multiplex PCR; the TCRdb copy retains only in-frame clones and omits some. Of some 190,000 clones listed, around four fifths are singletons. The chain has TRBV11-2 and TRBJ2-1; 8 positions agree with TRBD1. This TCR was sampled from a man between 18 and 29 years old in good health and CMV-seronegative. The sequenced sample consisted of PBMCs. For the CDR3, the DNA is TGTGCCAGCAGCTCATCCGGGACAGGCGGGATGGTGCAGTTCTTC. Translated: CASSSSGTGGMVQFF.